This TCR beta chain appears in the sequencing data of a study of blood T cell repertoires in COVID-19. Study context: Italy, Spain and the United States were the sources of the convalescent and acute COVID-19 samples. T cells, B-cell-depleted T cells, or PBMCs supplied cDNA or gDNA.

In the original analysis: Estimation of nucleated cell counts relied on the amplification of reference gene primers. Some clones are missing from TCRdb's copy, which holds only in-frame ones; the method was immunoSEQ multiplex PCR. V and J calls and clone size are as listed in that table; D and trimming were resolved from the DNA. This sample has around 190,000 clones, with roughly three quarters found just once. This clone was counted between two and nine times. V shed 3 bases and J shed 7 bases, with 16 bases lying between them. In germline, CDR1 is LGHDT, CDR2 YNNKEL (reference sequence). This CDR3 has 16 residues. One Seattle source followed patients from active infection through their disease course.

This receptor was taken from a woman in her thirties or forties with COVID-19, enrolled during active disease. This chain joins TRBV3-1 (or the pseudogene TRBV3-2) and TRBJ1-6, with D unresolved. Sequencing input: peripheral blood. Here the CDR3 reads CASSHGELLWNSPLHF. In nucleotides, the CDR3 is TGTGCCAGCAGCCATGGGGAGCTGTTATGGAATTCACCCCTCCACTTT.